This T cell receptor beta chain was obtained from a study of regulatory T cells. Points from the study as a whole: Regulatory T cells showed the strongest V-J pair restriction and V/J gene skewing among patient repertoires. In CD3G-deficient patients, conventional CD4+ T cells were enriched for hydrophobic CDR3 residues at positions 6 and 7.

This clone was seen just once. The antigen remains unidentified. The primer mix had 52 TRBV and 13 TRBJ primers. Clones were read by immunoSEQ multiplex PCR, and TCRdb kept only the in-frame ones, dropping some. The data hold tens of thousands of clones, with 70% to 90% observed a single time. Trimming cost V 1 base and J 4 bases, with 14 bases left between them. Germline V gene data show CDR1 as MDHEN and CDR2 as SYDVKM. This CDR3 is 15 amino acids long. Patients aged 2 to 39 years had fewer naive and more memory CD4+ and CD8+ T cells. CD4+ cells were sorted into CD25-high CD127-low regulatory cells and CD25-low CD127-high conventional cells.

Sequenced sample: conventional CD4+ T cells sorted from blood. This receptor was identified in a child younger than 18 with CD3G deficiency. V usage is TRBV28 and J usage is TRBJ2-7, with a possible D match to TRBD2 (6 bases). CDR3 loop: CASSLSGGGMYEQYF. CDR3 coding DNA: TGTGCCAGCAGTTTATCCGGTGGGGGGATGTACGAGCAGTACTTC.